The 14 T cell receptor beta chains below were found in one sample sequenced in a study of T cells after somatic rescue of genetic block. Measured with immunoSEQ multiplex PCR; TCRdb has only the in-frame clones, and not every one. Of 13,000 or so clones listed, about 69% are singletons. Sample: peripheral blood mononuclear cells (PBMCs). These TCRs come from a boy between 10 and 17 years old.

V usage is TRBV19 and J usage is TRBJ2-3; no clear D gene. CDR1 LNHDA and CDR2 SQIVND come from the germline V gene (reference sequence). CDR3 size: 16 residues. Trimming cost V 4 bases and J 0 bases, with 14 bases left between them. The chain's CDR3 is CASSRLTLLSTDTQYF. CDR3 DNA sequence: TGTGCCAGTAGTAGGTTAACTCTCCTAAGCACAGATACGCAGTATTTT.

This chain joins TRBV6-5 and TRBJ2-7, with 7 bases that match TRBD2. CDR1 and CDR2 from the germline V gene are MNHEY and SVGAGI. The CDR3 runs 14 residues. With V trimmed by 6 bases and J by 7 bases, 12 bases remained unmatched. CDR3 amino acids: CASSAHSGTKEQYF. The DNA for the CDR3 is TGTGCCAGCAGCGCTCACTCCGGGACTAAAGAGCAGTACTTC.

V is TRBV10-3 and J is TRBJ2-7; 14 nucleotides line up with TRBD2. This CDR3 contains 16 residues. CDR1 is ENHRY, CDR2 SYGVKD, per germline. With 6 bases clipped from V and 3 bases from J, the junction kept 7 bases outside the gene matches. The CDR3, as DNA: TGTGCCATCAGGGGCAGGGGACTAGCGGGAGACTACGAGCAGTACTTC. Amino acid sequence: CAIRGRGLAGDYEQYF.

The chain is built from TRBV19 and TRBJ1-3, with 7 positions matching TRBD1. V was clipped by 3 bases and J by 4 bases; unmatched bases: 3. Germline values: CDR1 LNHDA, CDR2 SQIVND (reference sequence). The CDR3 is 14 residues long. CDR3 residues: CASSISDRGNTIYF. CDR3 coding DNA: TGTGCCAGTAGTATCTCGGACAGGGGAAACACCATATATTTT. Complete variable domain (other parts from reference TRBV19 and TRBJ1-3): DGGITQSPKYLFRKEGQNVTLSCEQNLNHDAMYWYRQDPGQGLRLIYYSQIVNDFQKGDIAEGYSVSREKKESFPLTVTSAQKNPTAFYLCASSISDRGNTIYFGEGSWLTVV.

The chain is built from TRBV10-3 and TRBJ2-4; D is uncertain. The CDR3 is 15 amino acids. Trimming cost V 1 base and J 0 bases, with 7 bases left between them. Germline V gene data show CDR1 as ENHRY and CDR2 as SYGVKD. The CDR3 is CAISELWVAKNIQYF. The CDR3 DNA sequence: TGTGCCATCAGTGAGTTGTGGGTAGCCAAAAACATTCAGTACTTC.

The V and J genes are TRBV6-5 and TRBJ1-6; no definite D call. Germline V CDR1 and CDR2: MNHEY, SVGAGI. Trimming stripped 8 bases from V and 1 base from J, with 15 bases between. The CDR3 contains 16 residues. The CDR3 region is CASRSPSGSYNSPLHF. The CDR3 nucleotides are TGTGCCAGCCGTTCTCCCTCTGGGTCCTATAATTCACCCCTCCACTTT.

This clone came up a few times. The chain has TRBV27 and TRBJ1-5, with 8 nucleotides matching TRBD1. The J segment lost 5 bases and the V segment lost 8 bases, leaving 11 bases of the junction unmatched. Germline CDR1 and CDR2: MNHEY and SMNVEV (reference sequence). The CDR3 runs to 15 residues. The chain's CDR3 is CASCPKAGGDQPQHF. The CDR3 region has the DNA TGTGCCAGCTGTCCTAAAGCAGGGGGCGATCAGCCCCAGCATTTT.

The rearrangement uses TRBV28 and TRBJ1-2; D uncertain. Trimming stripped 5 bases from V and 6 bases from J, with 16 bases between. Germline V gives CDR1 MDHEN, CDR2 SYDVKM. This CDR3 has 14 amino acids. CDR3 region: CASSPSLSVHGYTF. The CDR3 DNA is TGTGCCAGCAGTCCATCATTAAGCGTACATGGCTACACCTTC.

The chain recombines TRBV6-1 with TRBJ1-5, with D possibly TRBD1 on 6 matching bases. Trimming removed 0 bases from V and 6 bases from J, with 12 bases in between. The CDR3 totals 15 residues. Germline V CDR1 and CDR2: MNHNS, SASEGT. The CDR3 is CASSEAGGGSQPQHF. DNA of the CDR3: TGTGCCAGCAGTGAAGCTGGAGGGGGGAGTCAGCCCCAGCATTTT.

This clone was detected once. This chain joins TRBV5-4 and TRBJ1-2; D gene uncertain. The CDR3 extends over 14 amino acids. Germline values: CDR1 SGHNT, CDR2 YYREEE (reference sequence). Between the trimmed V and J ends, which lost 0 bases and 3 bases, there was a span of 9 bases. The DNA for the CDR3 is TGTGCCAGCAGCTTGGGCCCCATGGACTATGGCTACACCTTC. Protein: CASSLGPMDYGYTF.

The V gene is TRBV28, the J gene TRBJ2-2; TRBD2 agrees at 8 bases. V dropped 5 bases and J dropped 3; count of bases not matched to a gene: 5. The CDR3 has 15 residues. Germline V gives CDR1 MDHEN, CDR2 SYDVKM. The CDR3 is CASSRPGLDTGELFF. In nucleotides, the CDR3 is TGTGCCAGCAGTCGCCCGGGACTAGACACCGGGGAGCTGTTTTTT.

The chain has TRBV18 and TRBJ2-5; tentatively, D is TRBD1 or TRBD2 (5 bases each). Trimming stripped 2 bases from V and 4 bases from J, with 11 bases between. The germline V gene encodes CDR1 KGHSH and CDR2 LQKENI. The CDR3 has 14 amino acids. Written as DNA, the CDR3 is TGTGCCAGCTCACCAACGAGGGGCGGAGAGACCCAGTACTTC. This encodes CASSPTRGGETQYF.

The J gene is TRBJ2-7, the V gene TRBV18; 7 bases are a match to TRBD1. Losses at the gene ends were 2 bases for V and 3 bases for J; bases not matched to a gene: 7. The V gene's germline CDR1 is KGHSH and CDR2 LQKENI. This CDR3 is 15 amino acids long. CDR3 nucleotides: TGTGCCAGCTCACCAGAGGACAGGAGCCTCTACGAGCAGTACTTC. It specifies CASSPEDRSLYEQYF.

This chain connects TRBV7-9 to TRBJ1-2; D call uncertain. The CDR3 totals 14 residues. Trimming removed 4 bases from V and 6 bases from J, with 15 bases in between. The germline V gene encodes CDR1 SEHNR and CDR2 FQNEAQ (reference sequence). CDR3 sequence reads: CASSSLVSGNGYTF. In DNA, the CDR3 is TGTGCCAGCAGCTCACTAGTATCGGGGAATGGCTACACCTTC.